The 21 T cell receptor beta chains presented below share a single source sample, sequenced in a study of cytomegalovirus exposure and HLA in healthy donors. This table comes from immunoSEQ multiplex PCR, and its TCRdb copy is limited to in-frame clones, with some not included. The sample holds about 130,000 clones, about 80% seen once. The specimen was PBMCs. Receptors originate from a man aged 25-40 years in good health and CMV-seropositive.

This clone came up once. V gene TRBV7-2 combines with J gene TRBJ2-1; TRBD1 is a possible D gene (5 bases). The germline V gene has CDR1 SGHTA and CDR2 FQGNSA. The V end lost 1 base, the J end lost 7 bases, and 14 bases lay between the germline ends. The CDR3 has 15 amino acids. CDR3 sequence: CASSLGAGWRNEQFF. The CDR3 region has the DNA TGTGCCAGCAGCTTAGGGGCAGGGTGGCGGAATGAGCAGTTCTTC.

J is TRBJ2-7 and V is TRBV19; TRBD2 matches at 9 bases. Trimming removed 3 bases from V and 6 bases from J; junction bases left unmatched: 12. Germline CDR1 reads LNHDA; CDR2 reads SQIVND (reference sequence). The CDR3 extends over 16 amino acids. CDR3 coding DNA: TGTGCCAGTAGTATTTTGGCTAGCGGGGCTGAGGGCGAGCAGTACTTC. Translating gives CASSILASGAEGEQYF.

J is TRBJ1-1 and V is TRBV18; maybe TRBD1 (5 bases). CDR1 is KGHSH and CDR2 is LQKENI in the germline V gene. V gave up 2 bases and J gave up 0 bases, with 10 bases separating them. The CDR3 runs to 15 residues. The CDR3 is CASSPGGSLNTEAFF. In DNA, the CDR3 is TGTGCCAGCTCACCAGGGGGGAGTCTGAACACTGAAGCTTTCTTT.

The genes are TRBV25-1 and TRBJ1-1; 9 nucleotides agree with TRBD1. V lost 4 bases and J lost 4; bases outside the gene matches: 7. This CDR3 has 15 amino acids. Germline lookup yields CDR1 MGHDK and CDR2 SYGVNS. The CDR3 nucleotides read TGTGCCAGCAGTGCAGACAGGGGGATTGCCACTGAAGCTTTCTTT. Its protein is CASSADRGIATEAFF.

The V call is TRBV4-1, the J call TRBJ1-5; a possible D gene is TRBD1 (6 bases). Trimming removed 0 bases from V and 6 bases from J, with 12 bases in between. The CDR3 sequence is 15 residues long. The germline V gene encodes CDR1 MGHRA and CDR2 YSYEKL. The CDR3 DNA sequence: TGCGCCAGCAGCCAAGATCCCCAGACAGGTCAGCCCCAGCATTTT. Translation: CASSQDPQTGQPQHF.

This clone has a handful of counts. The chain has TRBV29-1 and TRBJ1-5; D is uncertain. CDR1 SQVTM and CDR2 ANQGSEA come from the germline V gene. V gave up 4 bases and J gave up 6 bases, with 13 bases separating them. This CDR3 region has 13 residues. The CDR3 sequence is CSVGNGGSQPQHF. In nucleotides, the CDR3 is TGCAGCGTTGGGAACGGAGGGAGTCAGCCCCAGCATTTT.

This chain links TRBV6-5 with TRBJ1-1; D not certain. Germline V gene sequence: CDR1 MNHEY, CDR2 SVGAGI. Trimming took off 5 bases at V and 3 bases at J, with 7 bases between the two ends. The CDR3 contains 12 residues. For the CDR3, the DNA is TGTGCCAGCAGTGCTAGTGACACTGAAGCTTTCTTT. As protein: CASSASDTEAFF.

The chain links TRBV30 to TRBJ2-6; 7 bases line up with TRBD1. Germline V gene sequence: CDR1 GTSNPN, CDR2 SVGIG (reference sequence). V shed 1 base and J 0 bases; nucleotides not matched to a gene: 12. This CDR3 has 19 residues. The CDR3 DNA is TGTGCCTGGAGTGGCACATCGGGACAGAGACTCTCTGGGGCCAACGTCCTGACTTTC. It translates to CAWSGTSGQRLSGANVLTF.

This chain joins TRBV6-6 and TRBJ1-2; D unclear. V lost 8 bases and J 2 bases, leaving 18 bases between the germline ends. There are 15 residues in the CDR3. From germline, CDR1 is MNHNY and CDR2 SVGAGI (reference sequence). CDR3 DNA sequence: TGTGCCAGCTGTTCGCCGGGTCTTGGGAACTATGGCTACACCTTC. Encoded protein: CASCSPGLGNYGYTF.

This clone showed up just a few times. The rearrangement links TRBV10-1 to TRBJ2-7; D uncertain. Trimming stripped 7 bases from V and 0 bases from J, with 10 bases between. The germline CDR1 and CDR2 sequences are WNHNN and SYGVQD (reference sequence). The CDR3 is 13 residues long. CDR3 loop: CASKKFSSYEQYF. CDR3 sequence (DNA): TGCGCCAGCAAGAAATTTAGCTCCTACGAGCAGTACTTC.

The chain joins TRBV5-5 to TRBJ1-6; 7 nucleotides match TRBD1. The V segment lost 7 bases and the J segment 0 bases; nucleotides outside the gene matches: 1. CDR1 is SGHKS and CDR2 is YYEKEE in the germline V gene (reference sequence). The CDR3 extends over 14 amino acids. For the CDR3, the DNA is TGTGCCAGCGGGACAGCCTCCTATAATTCACCCCTCCACTTT. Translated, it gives CASGTASYNSPLHF.

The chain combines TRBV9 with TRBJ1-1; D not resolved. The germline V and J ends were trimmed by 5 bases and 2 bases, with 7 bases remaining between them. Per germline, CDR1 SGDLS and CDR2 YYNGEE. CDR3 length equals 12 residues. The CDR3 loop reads CASRATNTEAFF. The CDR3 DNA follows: TGTGCCAGCAGGGCGACTAACACTGAAGCTTTCTTT.

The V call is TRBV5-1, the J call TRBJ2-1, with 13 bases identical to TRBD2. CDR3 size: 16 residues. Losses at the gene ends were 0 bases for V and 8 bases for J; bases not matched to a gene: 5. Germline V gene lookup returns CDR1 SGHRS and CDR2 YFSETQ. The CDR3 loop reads CASSLDRTSGRDEQFF. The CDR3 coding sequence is TGCGCCAGCAGCTTGGATCGGACTAGCGGGAGAGATGAGCAGTTCTTC. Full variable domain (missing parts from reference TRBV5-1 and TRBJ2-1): KAGVTQTPRYLIKTRGQQVTLSCSPISGHRSVSWYQQTPGQGLQFLFEYFSETQRNKGNFPGRFSGRQFSNSRSEMNVSTLELGDSALYLCASSLDRTSGRDEQFFGPGTRLTVL.

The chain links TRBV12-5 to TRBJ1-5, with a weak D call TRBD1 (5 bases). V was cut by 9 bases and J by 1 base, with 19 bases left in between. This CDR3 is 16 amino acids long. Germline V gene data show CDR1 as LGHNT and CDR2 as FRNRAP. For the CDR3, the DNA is TGTGCTAGCGCCGGGGGTAGGCCAGCCAGCAATCAGCCCCAGCATTTT. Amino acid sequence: CASAGGRPASNQPQHF.

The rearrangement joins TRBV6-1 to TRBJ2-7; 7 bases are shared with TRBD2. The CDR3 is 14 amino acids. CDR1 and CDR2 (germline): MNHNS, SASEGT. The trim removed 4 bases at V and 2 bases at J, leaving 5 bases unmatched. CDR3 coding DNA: TGTGCCAGCAGTGGGAGCGGGGCTCCCTACGAGCAGTACTTC. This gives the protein CASSGSGAPYEQYF.

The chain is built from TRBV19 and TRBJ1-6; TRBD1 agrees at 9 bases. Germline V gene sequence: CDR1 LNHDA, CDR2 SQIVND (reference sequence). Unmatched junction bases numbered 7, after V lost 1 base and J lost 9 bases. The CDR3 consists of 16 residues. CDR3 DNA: TGTGCCAGTAGTATAGCCCAAGGGACAGGGACTTCACCCCTCCACTTT. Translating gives CASSIAQGTGTSPLHF.

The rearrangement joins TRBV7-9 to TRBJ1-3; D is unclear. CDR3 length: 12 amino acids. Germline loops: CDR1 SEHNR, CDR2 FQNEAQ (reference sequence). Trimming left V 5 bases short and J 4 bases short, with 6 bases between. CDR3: CASSQQGNTIYF. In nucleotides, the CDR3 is TGTGCCAGCAGCCAACAGGGAAACACCATATATTTT.

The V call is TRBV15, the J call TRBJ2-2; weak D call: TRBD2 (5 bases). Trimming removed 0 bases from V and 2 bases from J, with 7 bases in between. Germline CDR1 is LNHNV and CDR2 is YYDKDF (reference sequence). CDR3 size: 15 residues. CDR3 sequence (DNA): TGTGCCACCAGCAGAGAAGCGGTTAACACCGGGGAGCTGTTTTTT. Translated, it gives CATSREAVNTGELFF.

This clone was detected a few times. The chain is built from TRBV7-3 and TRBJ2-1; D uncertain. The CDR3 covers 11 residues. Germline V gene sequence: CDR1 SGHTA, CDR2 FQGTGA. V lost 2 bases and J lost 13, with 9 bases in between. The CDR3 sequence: CASSLGQVQFF. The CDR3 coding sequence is TGTGCCAGCAGCTTAGGGCAAGTCCAGTTCTTC.

The CDR3 DNA sequence: TGTGCCAGCAGCTTAGAGGGCGGGGGCACTGAAGCTTTCTTT. It translates to CASSLEGGGTEAFF. The chain links TRBV11-2 to TRBJ1-1; possible D gene TRBD1, 5 bases. The CDR3 consists of 14 residues. Per the germline V gene, CDR1 is SGHAT and CDR2 is FQNNGV. Deletions cut 0 bases from V and 4 bases from J, with 9 bases between. Variable domain in full (rest from reference TRBV11-2 and TRBJ1-1): EAGVAQSPRYKIIEKRQSVAFWCNPISGHATLYWYQQILGQGPKLLIQFQNNGVVDDSQLPKDRFSAERLKGVDSTLKIQPAKLEDSAVYLCASSLEGGGTEAFFGQGTRLTVV.

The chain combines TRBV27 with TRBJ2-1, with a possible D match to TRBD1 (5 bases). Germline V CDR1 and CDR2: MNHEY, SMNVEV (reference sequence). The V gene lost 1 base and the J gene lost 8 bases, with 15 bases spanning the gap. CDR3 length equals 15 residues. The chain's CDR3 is CASSLFGALGYEQFF. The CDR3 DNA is TGTGCCAGCAGTTTATTTGGGGCTCTGGGCTATGAGCAGTTCTTC.